This record covers a single T cell receptor (beta chain). The germline V gene encodes CDR1 MNHNS and CDR2 SASEGT. Germline trimming cut 3 bases from V and 5 bases from J; bases unmatched to any gene: 6. This CDR3 has 14 residues. Profiled with immunoSEQ multiplex PCR; TCRdb holds only in-frame clones, not every one. Among more than 95,000 clones listed, 80% to 90% were seen once. The data stem from a study of control samples from healthy donors and cancer patients. The sequencing input was PBMCs. The chain joins TRBV6-1 to TRBJ1-1, with TRBD1 matching 7 bases. This sequence originates from a woman aged 45 to 65 with colorectal cancer. In DNA form, the CDR3 reads TGTGCCAGCAGTGATCACAGGGGATGGACTGAAGCTTTCTTT. Protein: CASSDHRGWTEAFF.